This T cell receptor (beta chain) is from a study of blood T cell repertoires in COVID-19. Across the study: COVID-19 samples from acute and convalescent phases originated in the United States, Italy and Spain. Nucleic acid was either cDNA or gDNA, and it came from T cells, B-cell-depleted T cells, or PBMCs.

Original analysis: By means of reference gene primer amplification, nucleated cell counts were estimated. Method: immunoSEQ multiplex PCR; TCRdb's copy keeps in-frame clones and lacks some. D and trimming were read from the DNA, whereas the V and J calls and clone size are those reported in that table. Of 120,000 to 150,000 clones in the sample, over 70% were seen once. V lost 3 bases to trimming and J lost 7 bases; unmatched junction nucleotides: 4. This CDR3 region has 14 residues. Germline CDR1 reads SGHTA; CDR2 reads FQGNSA. The sample consisted of peripheral blood. The sequence came from a man aged 50 to 60 with active or convalescent COVID-19. The chain has TRBV7-2 and TRBJ2-4; 9 bases fit TRBD1. The CDR3 reads CASSFGTGSNIQYF. Written as DNA, the CDR3 is TGTGCCAGCAGCTTCGGGACAGGGAGTAACATTCAGTACTTC.